This T cell receptor beta chain was captured by sequencing in a study of blood T cell repertoires in COVID-19. Background on the study: Researchers got acute and convalescent COVID-19 samples from the United States, Italy and Spain. Sources were T cells, B-cell-depleted T cells, or PBMCs; the material itself was cDNA or gDNA.

Libraries were prepared by immunoSEQ multiplex PCR; TCRdb keeps only in-frame clonotypes and omits some of them. The top ten hold approximately 2.5% of the sample, which has around 300,000 clones, 75% to 90% seen once. Trimming pared 3 bases from V and 1 base from J, leaving 13 bases between. CDR3 length: 16 residues. Per the germline V gene, CDR1 is KGHSH and CDR2 is LQKENI. V and J are TRBV18 and TRBJ1-3, with D unclear. Sequenced input: PBMCs or T cells enriched from blood (not recorded which). This receptor was taken from a woman between 18 and 30 years old who had recovered from COVID-19. The CDR3: CASSPLPNISGNTIYF. CDR3 DNA: TGTGCCAGCTCACCGCTTCCGAACATATCTGGAAACACCATATATTTT.